The 17 T cell receptor beta chains below come from one sample, sequenced in a study of PD-1 blockade in classical Hodgkin lymphoma. Here immunoSEQ multiplex PCR was the method, and the copy in TCRdb shows in-frame clones only, minus some. The table has tens of thousands of clones, 65% to 85% seen once. Time point defined: cycle 4 day 1 (C4D1), after around six weeks of nivolumab. Exposure to brentuximab vedotin varied, and each patient had relapsed following autologous stem cell transplantation. Sample: peripheral blood mononuclear cells (PBMCs), taken before the fourth cycle of nivolumab. The receptors here all came from a human donor with classical Hodgkin lymphoma.

The chain is built from TRBV11-2 and TRBJ2-5, with a tentative D call TRBD2 (6 bases). CDR1 is SGHAT, CDR2 FQNNGV, per germline. Trimming shortened V by 6 bases and J by 4 bases, and 18 bases separated the two germline ends. The CDR3 spans 15 residues. The DNA of the CDR3 is TGTGCCAGCAGGAAGCCGGGGCCCGGGAGAGAGACCCAGTACTTC. It translates to CASRKPGPGRETQYF.

The rearrangement links TRBV7-8 to TRBJ2-7, with 11 bases fitting TRBD2. This CDR3 spans 16 amino acids. J gave up 5 bases and V 3 bases, and 9 bases lay outside the gene matches. CDR1 and CDR2 from the germline V gene are SGHVS and FQNEAQ. CDR3 sequence reads: CASSFPSGRSGDEQYF. CDR3 nucleotides: TGTGCCAGCAGCTTCCCTAGCGGGAGGTCGGGGGACGAGCAGTACTTC.

This clone has only a few counts. This rearrangement joins TRBV13 to TRBJ1-1; D remains ambiguous. Germline V gene sequence: CDR1 PRHDT, CDR2 FYEKMQ (reference sequence). V dropped 0 bases and J dropped 4 bases, with 0 bases sitting between them. The CDR3 runs to 11 residues. CDR3 residues: CASSLGTEAFF. CDR3 coding DNA: TGTGCCAGCAGCTTAGGCACTGAAGCTTTCTTT.

The chain employs TRBV25-1 and TRBJ2-7, with 7 bases that match TRBD2. Trimming removed 3 bases from V and 4 bases from J; junction bases left unmatched: 18. The length of the CDR3 is 18 residues. The germline V gene has CDR1 MGHDK and CDR2 SYGVNS. CDR3 bases: TGTGCCAGCAGTGAGTGGGGGTATGTGGGAGGGAGAACGTACGAGCAGTACTTC. Translated, it gives CASSEWGYVGGRTYEQYF.

The CDR3 reads CASSLGPGGNGYTF. The CDR3 bases are TGCGCCAGCAGCTTAGGGCCGGGAGGCAATGGCTACACCTTC. The gene calls are TRBV5-1 and TRBJ1-2; no reliable D call. CDR3 length: 14 residues. The germline V gene encodes CDR1 SGHRS and CDR2 YFSETQ. Trimming took 2 bases from V and 6 from J, leaving 14 bases between them. The full variable domain, completed using reference TRBV5-1 and TRBJ1-2, is KAGVTQTPRYLIKTRGQQVTLSCSPISGHRSVSWYQQTPGQGLQFLFEYFSETQRNKGNFPGRFSGRQFSNSRSEMNVSTLELGDSALYLCASSLGPGGNGYTFGSGTRLTVV.

The rearrangement links TRBV28 to TRBJ1-6, with D unresolved. V was pared by 6 bases and J by 9 bases, with 15 bases between. The CDR3 totals 14 residues. Germline assignment: CDR1 MDHEN and CDR2 SYDVKM. The chain's CDR3 is CASRVVYESSPLHF. Here the CDR3 DNA reads TGTGCCAGCAGGGTGGTGTACGAGAGTTCACCCCTCCACTTT. Supplemented by reference TRBV28 and TRBJ1-6, the full variable domain reads DVKVTQSSRYLVKRTGEKVFLECVQDMDHENMFWYRQDPGLGLRLIYFSYDVKMKEKGDIPEGYSVSREKKERFSLILESASTNQTSMYLCASRVVYESSPLHFGNGTRLTVT.

In its sample, this clone was seen a few times. V gene TRBV19 combines with J gene TRBJ2-1; D possibly matches TRBD1 or TRBD2 (5 bases each). Trimming cost V 3 bases and J 3 bases, with 15 bases left between them. Germline CDR1 LNHDA, CDR2 SQIVND (reference sequence). The CDR3 covers 16 residues. The CDR3 sequence is CASSIESRGVYNEQFF. The DNA for the CDR3 is TGTGCCAGTAGTATTGAGTCTAGAGGGGTCTACAATGAGCAGTTCTTC.

The chain joins TRBV5-4 to TRBJ2-5; D call uncertain. With 5 bases removed from V and 2 bases from J, the gap between germline ends came to 16 bases. This CDR3 contains 15 residues. Germline values: CDR1 SGHNT, CDR2 YYREEE (reference sequence). The CDR3, as DNA: TGTGCCAGCAGTATGGACGGGCTCCTACAAGAGACCCAGTACTTC. Its protein product is CASSMDGLLQETQYF.

The chain is built from TRBV29-1 and TRBJ2-5, with D possibly TRBD2 on 5 matching bases. The CDR3 sequence is 11 residues long. V lost 7 bases, J lost 5 bases, and 11 bases lay in between. Germline lookup yields CDR1 SQVTM and CDR2 ANQGSEA. The CDR3 sequence is CSARPGETQYF. CDR3 bases: TGCAGCGCCCGTCCGGGGGAGACCCAGTACTTC.

This clone was seen a single time. The rearrangement uses TRBV11-3 and TRBJ2-1; 11 nucleotides match TRBD2. The ends lost 5 bases at V and 4 bases at J; junction bases unmatched: 7. The CDR3 runs to 16 residues. Germline CDR1 SGHNT, CDR2 YENEEA. Here the CDR3 DNA reads TGTGCCAGCAGCGACGCCATAGCGGGAGGGTACAATGAGCAGTTCTTC. This encodes CASSDAIAGGYNEQFF.

The rearrangement joins TRBV19 to TRBJ1-4; D might be TRBD1 (5 bases). V was trimmed by 8 bases and J by 7 bases, leaving 14 bases between them. Per the germline V gene, CDR1 is LNHDA and CDR2 is SQIVND (reference sequence). This CDR3 has 13 amino acids. Here the CDR3 reads CASAKYGGEKLFF. CDR3 bases: TGTGCCAGTGCCAAGTACGGGGGTGAAAAACTGTTTTTT.

V and J are TRBV7-6 and TRBJ2-1; tentative D call: TRBD1 (6 bases). Trimming cost V 4 bases and J 2 bases, with 12 bases left between them. Germline CDR1 reads SGHVS; CDR2 reads FNYEAQ. The CDR3 consists of 15 residues. This CDR3 reads CASSSYREPYNEQFF. CDR3 DNA sequence: TGTGCCAGCAGCTCCTACAGGGAACCCTACAATGAGCAGTTCTTC.

The V and J genes are TRBV28 and TRBJ2-5; 7 bases match TRBD1. Trimming at V came to 3 bases and at J to 3 bases, leaving 4 bases not matched to a gene. This CDR3 region has 14 residues. CDR1 is MDHEN and CDR2 is SYDVKM in the germline V gene. CDR3 protein: CASSLRGLEETQYF. CDR3 sequence (DNA): TGTGCCAGCAGTTTGAGGGGGCTGGAAGAGACCCAGTACTTC.

V and J are TRBV5-5 and TRBJ1-4; no reliable D call. The germline V gene encodes CDR1 SGHKS and CDR2 YYEKEE (reference sequence). Trimming pared 1 base from V and 3 bases from J, leaving 7 bases between. The CDR3 has 14 residues. The CDR3 here is CASSLTQSNEKLFF. The DNA of the CDR3 is TGTGCCAGCAGCTTGACCCAGTCTAATGAAAAACTGTTTTTT.

The genes are TRBV18 and TRBJ2-5; D is uncertain. The V and J ends lost 1 base and 5 bases respectively, with 11 bases between them. In germline, CDR1 is KGHSH, CDR2 LQKENI. CDR3 length: 14 amino acids. CDR3 nucleotide sequence: TGTGCCAGCTCACCACTACAGAACAAGGAGACCCAGTACTTC. Translated: CASSPLQNKETQYF.

The chain couples TRBV5-1 to TRBJ1-2, with 7 bases lining up with TRBD1. Germline V gives CDR1 SGHRS, CDR2 YFSETQ. This CDR3 region has 13 residues. The V gene end was trimmed by 5 bases and the J gene end by 3 bases; junction bases not matched to a gene: 4. The CDR3 is CASSGQVDYGYTF. The DNA for the CDR3 is TGCGCCAGCAGTGGACAGGTGGACTATGGCTACACCTTC.

The chain links TRBV4-3 to TRBJ2-4, with D tentatively TRBD1 or TRBD2 (5 bases each). The V end was cut by 3 bases, the J end by 9 bases, with 18 bases between. Per the germline V gene, CDR1 is LGHNA and CDR2 is YSLEER. The CDR3 extends over 15 amino acids. CDR3 sequence: CASSHTGTEPIIQYF. CDR3 DNA sequence: TGCGCCAGCAGCCACACCGGGACGGAGCCCATCATTCAGTACTTC.